The rows below give T cell receptor beta chains drawn from one sample of a study of T cell repertoires in cytomegalovirus infection. TCRdb re-analysed the reads in MiXCR, keeping a single row per CDR3 protein. The profile shows about 180,000 distinct CDR3 sequences, about 15% of them singletons. Sequencing was carried out using PBMCs. Receptors were obtained from a human donor in good health (CMV status not recorded). Some clones in this sample may be carry-over from other donors' samples. CDR3s include the opening cysteine and the closing phenylalanine or tryptophan. The D gene is left open where the match is weak. Part of the rows lack a size; the others show once, few, many or a class for expanded clones.

>TRBJ1-2|TRBV10-3|many|TRBD1
CAISDPGTGPSGYTF
TGTGCCATCAGTGACCCCGGGACAGGGCCGAGCGGCTACACCTTC
>TRBJ1-1|TRBV20-1|-|TRBD1
CSARDLDRGTEAFF
TGCAGTGCTAGAGATCTCGACAGGGGCACTGAAGCTTTCTTT
>TRBJ2-4|TRBV7-9|few|-
CASSLGTLIAKNIQYF
TGTGCCAGCAGCCTTGGGACTCTCATAGCCAAAAACATTCAGTACTTC
>TRBJ1-2|TRBV2|-|-
CASSELWGLNYGYTF
TGTGCCAGCAGTGAACTGTGGGGGTTAAACTATGGCTACACCTTC
>TRBJ1-2|TRBV7-2|many|-
CASSLEVNRDNYGYTF
TGTGCCAGCAGCTTAGAAGTGAACAGGGATAACTATGGCTACACCTTC
>TRBJ1-5|TRBV9|few|-
CASSVGEGGDQPQHF
TGTGCCAGCAGCGTAGGAGAGGGCGGGGATCAGCCCCAGCATTTT
>TRBJ2-5|TRBV7-2|-|-
CASSSDWLTQYF
TGTGCCAGCAGCTCCGACTGGTTGACCCAGTACTTC
>TRBJ1-1|TRBV5-1|many|TRBD1
CASSPTGLTNTEAFF
TGCGCCAGCAGCCCGACAGGGTTGACGAACACTGAAGCTTTCTTT
>TRBJ1-1|TRBV29-1|-|-
CSVEGRGQGGGLGTEAFF
TGCAGCGTTGAAGGTCGGGGGCAGGGCGGGGGTTTGGGCACTGAAGCTTTCTTT
>TRBJ2-1|TRBV7-2|many|TRBD2
CASSGGRGAVSYNEQFF
TGTGCCAGCAGCGGGGGGAGGGGAGCGGTATCCTACAATGAGCAGTTCTTC
>TRBJ2-5|TRBV11-1|many|-
CASSLVQWETQYF
TGTGCCAGCAGCTTAGTCCAATGGGAGACCCAGTACTTC
>TRBJ2-1|TRBV10-3|many|TRBD2
CAISESNSGGAGEQFF
TGTGCCATCAGTGAGTCGAATTCGGGGGGGGCCGGTGAGCAGTTCTTC
>TRBJ2-3|TRBV28|many|TRBD1
CASSPTGTGTTDTQYF
TGTGCCAGCAGCCCCACCGGGACAGGGACCACAGATACGCAGTATTTT
>TRBJ2-1|TRBV19|-|TRBD1
CASSLLGDSYNDKQFF
TGTGCCAGTAGTCTCCTGGGGGACAGCTACAATGATAAGCAGTTCTTC
>TRBJ1-1|TRBV12-3/TRBV12-4|few|-
CASSLAQVGTEAFF
TGTGCCAGCAGTTTAGCACAGGTGGGCACTGAAGCTTTCTTT
>TRBJ2-1|TRBV10-3|few|-
CAISESKDEQFF
TGTGCCATCAGTGAGTCGAAGGATGAGCAGTTCTTC
>TRBJ2-1|TRBV2|-|TRBD2
CASSPSGGADNEQFF
TGTGCCAGCAGTCCGAGCGGGGGGGCCGACAATGAGCAGTTCTTC
>TRBJ2-7|TRBV6-1|many|TRBD1
CASSRSGTGWYEQYF
TGTGCCAGCAGTCGTTCCGGGACAGGATGGTACGAGCAGTACTTC
>TRBJ2-5|TRBV12-3/TRBV12-4|few|-
CASSTGKETQYF
TGTGCCAGCAGCACAGGGAAAGAGACCCAGTACTTC
>TRBJ1-2|TRBV11-2|-|TRBD1
CASSRTGAYGYTF
TGTGCCAGCAGCAGGACAGGGGCCTATGGCTACACCTTC
>TRBJ2-2|TRBV28|-|-
CASSLGQGITGELFF
TGTGCCAGCAGTTTAGGTCAGGGAATAACCGGGGAGCTGTTTTTT
>TRBJ2-1|TRBV6-2/TRBV6-3|many|-
CASRMDSASSYNEQFF
TGTGCCAGCAGGATGGATAGCGCAAGCTCCTACAATGAGCAGTTCTTC
>TRBJ2-1|TRBV14|-|-
CASKVLRGPYNEQFF
TGTGCCAGCAAGGTGTTAAGGGGACCCTACAATGAGCAGTTCTTC
>TRBJ1-1|TRBV29-1|few|TRBD1
CSGRADRGAEAFF
TGCAGCGGGCGGGCCGACAGGGGCGCTGAAGCTTTCTTT
>TRBJ1-1|TRBV7-2|many|-
CASSLARFSNTEAFF
TGTGCCAGCAGCTTAGCCCGGTTTTCGAACACTGAAGCTTTCTTT
>TRBJ1-1|TRBV7-9|few|TRBD1
CASRSRPGQGGSTEAFF
TGTGCCAGCAGAAGCCGGCCGGGACAGGGGGGGAGCACTGAAGCTTTCTTT
>TRBJ2-3|TRBV14|many|-
CASSAFDPGTDTQYF
TGTGCCAGCAGCGCCTTTGACCCTGGAACAGATACGCAGTATTTT
>TRBJ2-1|TRBV7-9|many|TRBD2
CASSYRLAGGDEQFF
TGTGCCAGCAGCTACCGACTAGCGGGAGGGGATGAGCAGTTCTTC
>TRBJ1-3|TRBV6-5|-|TRBD1
CASSRGQGPYSGNTIYF
TGTGCCAGCAGTAGAGGACAGGGGCCCTACTCTGGAAACACCATATATTTT
>TRBJ1-2|TRBV12-3/TRBV12-4|-|-
CASSLGHALGGYTF
TGTGCCAGCAGCTTGGGACACGCTCTAGGCGGCTACACCTTC
>TRBJ2-3|TRBV19|few|-
CASSIPRGANTDTQYF
TGTGCCAGTAGTATCCCCCGCGGGGCTAACACAGATACGCAGTATTTT
>TRBJ1-6|TRBV5-1|-|-
CASSLEASTPLHF
TGCGCCAGCAGCTTGGAGGCTTCGACACCCCTCCACTTT
>TRBJ2-1|TRBV5-5|few|TRBD2
CASSVLAGFYNEQFF
TGTGCCAGCAGCGTCCTAGCGGGGTTTTACAATGAGCAGTTCTTC
>TRBJ1-5|TRBV7-4|-|TRBD1
CASSTDRGYQPQHF
TGTGCCAGCAGCACGGACAGGGGCTATCAGCCCCAGCATTTT
>TRBJ1-6|TRBV29-1|few|TRBD1
CSVAGTGGSPLHF
TGCAGCGTTGCCGGGACAGGGGGTTCACCCCTCCACTTT
>TRBJ2-1|TRBV7-2|many|-
CASSLGIGSYNEQFF
TGTGCCAGCAGCTTAGGGATAGGTTCCTACAATGAGCAGTTCTTC
>TRBJ1-4|TRBV6-1|many|-
CASSYRGTANEKLFF
TGTGCCAGCAGTTATAGGGGAACGGCTAATGAAAAACTGTTTTTT
>TRBJ2-7|TRBV9|few|TRBD2
CASSAGTSGGGQYF
TGTGCCAGCAGCGCCGGGACTAGCGGGGGAGGGCAGTACTTC
>TRBJ2-2|TRBV19|many|-
CASSMGRRSTGELFF
TGTGCCAGTAGTATGGGCAGGAGGAGCACCGGGGAGCTGTTTTTT
>TRBJ2-1|TRBV7-3|-|TRBD2
CASSLSGAYNEQFF
TGTGCCAGCAGCTTGAGCGGGGCCTACAATGAGCAGTTCTTC
>TRBJ1-6|TRBV7-2|many|-
CASSTRGGNSPLHF
TGTGCCAGCAGCACCAGGGGAGGGAATTCACCCCTCCACTTT
>TRBJ1-3|TRBV28|many|TRBD1
CASRLQGFVGNTIYF
TGTGCCAGCAGACTACAGGGGTTTGTTGGAAACACCATATATTTT
>TRBJ2-3|TRBV4-1|many|TRBD2
CASSQGLPDTQYF
TGCGCCAGCAGCCAGGGACTACCAGATACGCAGTATTTT